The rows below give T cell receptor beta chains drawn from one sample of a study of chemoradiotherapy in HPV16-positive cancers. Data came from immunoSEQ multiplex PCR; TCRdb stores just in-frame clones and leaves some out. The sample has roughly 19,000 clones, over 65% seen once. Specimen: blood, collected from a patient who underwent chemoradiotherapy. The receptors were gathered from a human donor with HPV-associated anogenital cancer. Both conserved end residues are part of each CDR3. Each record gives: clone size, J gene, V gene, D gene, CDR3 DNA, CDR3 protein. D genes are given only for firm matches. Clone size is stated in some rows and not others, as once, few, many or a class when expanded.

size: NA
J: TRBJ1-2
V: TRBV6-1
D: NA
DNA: TGTGCCAGCAGTGAATCGTTTTGGGACACCCCTAACTATGGCTACACCTTC
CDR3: CASSESFWDTPNYGYTF

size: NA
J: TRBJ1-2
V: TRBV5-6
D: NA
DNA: TGTGCCAGCAGCACCCCATATGAAACCTATGGCTACACCTTC
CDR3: CASSTPYETYGYTF

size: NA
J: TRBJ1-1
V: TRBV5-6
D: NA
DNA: TGTGCCAGCAGCTTCCAGGCGGGTGAAGCTTTCTTT
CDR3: CASSFQAGEAFF

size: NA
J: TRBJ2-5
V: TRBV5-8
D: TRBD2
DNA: TGTGCCAGCAGCGGACCGGGGGGGAGTGAGACCCAGTACTTC
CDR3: CASSGPGGSETQYF

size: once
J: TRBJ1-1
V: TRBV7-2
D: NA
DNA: TGTGCCAGCAGCTTATTAGCCCCGAGCGCTTTCTTT
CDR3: CASSLLAPSAFF

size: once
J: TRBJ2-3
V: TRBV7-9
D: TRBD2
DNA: TGTGCCAGCAGCTTAGTTTTGGGCGGGGGAATCACAGATACGCAGTATTTT
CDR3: CASSLVLGGGITDTQYF

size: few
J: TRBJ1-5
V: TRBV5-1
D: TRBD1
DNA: TGCGCCAGCAGCTATACAGGGGAGGATCAGCCCCAGCATTTT
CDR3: CASSYTGEDQPQHF

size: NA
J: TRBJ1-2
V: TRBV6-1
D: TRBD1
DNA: TGTGCCAGCAGTCCCAAACCGGACAGGGCCTATGGCTACACCTTC
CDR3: CASSPKPDRAYGYTF

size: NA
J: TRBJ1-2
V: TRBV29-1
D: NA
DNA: TGCAGCTGTTATATAGGGGGTTACTATGGCTACACCTTC
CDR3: CSCYIGGYYGYTF

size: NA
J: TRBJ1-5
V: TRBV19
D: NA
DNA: TGTGCCAGTAGTATAGACCGGACCACCTTTAGGCATTTT
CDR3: CASSIDRTTFRHF

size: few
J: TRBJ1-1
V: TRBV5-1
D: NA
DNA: TGCGCCAGCAGCTTGGTGCCACTGAACACTGAAGCTTTCTTT
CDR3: CASSLVPLNTEAFF

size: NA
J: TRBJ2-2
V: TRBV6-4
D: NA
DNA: TGTGCCAGCAGTGCCAGCAGCGAGAACACCGGGGAGCTGTTTTTT
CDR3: CASSASSENTGELFF

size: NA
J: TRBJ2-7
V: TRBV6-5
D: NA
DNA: TGTGCCAGCAGTTTCTCCCAGGGGTCCTACGAGCAGTACTTC
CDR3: CASSFSQGSYEQYF

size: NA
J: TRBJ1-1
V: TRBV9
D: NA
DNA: TGTGCCAGCGAGCAGGGTGAGGACACTGAAGCTTTCTTT
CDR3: CASEQGEDTEAFF

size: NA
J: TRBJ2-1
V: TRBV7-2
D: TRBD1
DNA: TGTGCCAGCAGCCCGGACAGGGGGCTGGATGAGCAGTTCTTC
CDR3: CASSPDRGLDEQFF

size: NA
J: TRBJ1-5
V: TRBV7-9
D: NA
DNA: TGTGCCAGCAGCTTAGGGGCGGGGACTCAGCCCCAGCATTTT
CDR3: CASSLGAGTQPQHF

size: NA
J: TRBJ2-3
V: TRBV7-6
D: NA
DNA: TGTGCCAGCAGCTTAGTAGTAGGGCCAGATACGCAGTATTTT
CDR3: CASSLVVGPDTQYF

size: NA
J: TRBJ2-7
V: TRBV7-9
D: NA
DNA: TGTGCCAGCAGCGATCACCGGGACGAGCAGTACTTC
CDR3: CASSDHRDEQYF

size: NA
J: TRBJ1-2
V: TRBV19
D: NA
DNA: TGTGCCAGTAGTATAGGAGGCGGACGATATACTAACTATGGCTACACCTTC
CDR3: CASSIGGGRYTNYGYTF

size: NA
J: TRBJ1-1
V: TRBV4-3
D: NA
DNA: TGCGCCAGCAGCCAAGTAGGAGGGTACACTGAAGCTTTCTTT
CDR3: CASSQVGGYTEAFF

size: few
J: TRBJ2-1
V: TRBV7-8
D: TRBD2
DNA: TGTGCCAGCAGCTCCCCCGGGGCGGGGGGGCCTAATGAGCAGTTCTTC
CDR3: CASSSPGAGGPNEQFF

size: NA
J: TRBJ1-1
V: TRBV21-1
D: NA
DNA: TGTGCCAGCAGCAAAGGGGGAGACACGAACACTGAAGCTTTCTTT
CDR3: CASSKGGDTNTEAFF

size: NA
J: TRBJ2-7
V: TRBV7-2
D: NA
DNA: TGTGCCAGCAGCCCCGCCGGGGTGGACTACGAGCAGTACTTC
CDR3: CASSPAGVDYEQYF

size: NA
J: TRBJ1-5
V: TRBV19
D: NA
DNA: TGTGCCAGTAGTAGAGGGCAACTGCAGCCCCAGCATTTT
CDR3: CASSRGQLQPQHF

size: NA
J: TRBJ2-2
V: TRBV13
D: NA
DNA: TGTGCCAGCAGCCAACCCCGAGGGGCCTCCGGGGAGCTGTTTTTT
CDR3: CASSQPRGASGELFF

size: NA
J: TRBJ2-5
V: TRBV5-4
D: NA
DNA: TGTGCCAGCAGCTTGGAACCGGGGCAGGAGACCCAGTACTTC
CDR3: CASSLEPGQETQYF

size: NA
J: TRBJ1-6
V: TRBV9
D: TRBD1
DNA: TGTGCCAGCGCGACAGGGGCCTCACCCCTCCACTTT
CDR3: CASATGASPLHF

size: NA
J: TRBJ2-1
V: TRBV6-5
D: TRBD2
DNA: TGTGCCAGCAGTTACTCCCCGGTAGCGGGTGACAATGAGCAGTTCTTC
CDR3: CASSYSPVAGDNEQFF

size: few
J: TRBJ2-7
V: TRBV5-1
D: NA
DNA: TGCGCCAGCAGCTCGACAGGTCTACTCGAGCAGTACTTC
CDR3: CASSSTGLLEQYF

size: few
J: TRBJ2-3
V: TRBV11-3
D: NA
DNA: TGTGCCAGCAGCTTAGGGCAGGGGATTTTTACAGATACGCAGTATTTT
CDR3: CASSLGQGIFTDTQYF

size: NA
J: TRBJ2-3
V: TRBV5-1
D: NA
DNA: TGCGCCAGCAGCTTGAGTCAGGGTGCAGATACGCAGTATTTT
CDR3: CASSLSQGADTQYF

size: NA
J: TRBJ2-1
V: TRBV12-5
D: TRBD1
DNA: TGTGCTAGTGGTTTAGACAGGGAAACCAATGAGCAGTTCTTC
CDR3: CASGLDRETNEQFF

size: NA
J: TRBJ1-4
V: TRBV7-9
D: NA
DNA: TGTGCCAGCAAGTCGTTGGGTGAAAAACTGTTTTTT
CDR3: CASKSLGEKLFF

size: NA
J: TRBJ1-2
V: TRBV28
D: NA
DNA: TGTGCCAGCAGCTGGGGGGGGCTGGTCTATGGCTACACCTTC
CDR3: CASSWGGLVYGYTF

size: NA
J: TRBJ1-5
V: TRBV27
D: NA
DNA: TGTGCCAGCAGTTTGGGCCCCAATCAGCCCCAGCATTTT
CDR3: CASSLGPNQPQHF

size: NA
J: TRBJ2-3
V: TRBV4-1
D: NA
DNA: TGCGCCAGCAGCCAAGAAAAAGCGGGCCCGAGCACAGATACGCAGTATTTT
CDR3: CASSQEKAGPSTDTQYF

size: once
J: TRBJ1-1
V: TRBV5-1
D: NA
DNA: TGCGCCAGCAGCTTGGGGCCAACCGGGCCTTACACTGAAGCTTTCTTT
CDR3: CASSLGPTGPYTEAFF

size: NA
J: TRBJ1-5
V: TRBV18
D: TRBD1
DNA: TGTGCCAGCTCACCCGGCCCGGGACAGGGGTCAGGAGGTGGCAATCAGCCCCAGCATTTT
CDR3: CASSPGPGQGSGGGNQPQHF

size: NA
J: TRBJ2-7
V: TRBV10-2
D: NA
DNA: TGCGCCAGCTCCGGCGGTACCCTTAAATACGAGCAGTACTTC
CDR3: CASSGGTLKYEQYF

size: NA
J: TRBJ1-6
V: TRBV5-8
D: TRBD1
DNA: TGTGCCAGCAGCCTCGGACAGGAGAATTCACCCCTCCACTTT
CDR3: CASSLGQENSPLHF

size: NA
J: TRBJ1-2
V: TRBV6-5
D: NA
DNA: TGTGCCAGCAGTTACACCGGGACGGCTAACTATGGCTACACCTTC
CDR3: CASSYTGTANYGYTF

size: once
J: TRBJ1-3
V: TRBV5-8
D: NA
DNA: TGTGCCAGCAGCTTGGGACAGGCCTACTCTGGAAACACCATATATTTT
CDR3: CASSLGQAYSGNTIYF

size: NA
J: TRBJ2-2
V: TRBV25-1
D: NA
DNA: TGTGCCAGCAGTGAATGGGCAGCTCAGAACACCGGGGAGCTGTTTTTT
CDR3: CASSEWAAQNTGELFF

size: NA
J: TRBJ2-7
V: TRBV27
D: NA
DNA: TGTGCCAGCAGCCTATTTTACGACTCCTACGAGCAGTACTTC
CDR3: CASSLFYDSYEQYF

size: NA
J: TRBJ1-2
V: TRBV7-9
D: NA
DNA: TGTGCCAGCAGCTTTGGGTCCTATGGCTACACCTTC
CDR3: CASSFGSYGYTF

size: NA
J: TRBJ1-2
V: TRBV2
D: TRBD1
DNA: TGTGCCAGCAGCATCGACAGGGGGGGCTATGGCTACACCTTC
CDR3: CASSIDRGGYGYTF

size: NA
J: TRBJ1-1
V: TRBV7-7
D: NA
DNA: TGTGCCAGCAGCTCGGGGAGGAACACTGAAGCTTTCTTT
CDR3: CASSSGRNTEAFF

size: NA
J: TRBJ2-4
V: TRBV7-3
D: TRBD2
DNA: TGTGCCAGCAGCTTATCCCCAAGCGGGGAGAGGGTGTTC
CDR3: CASSLSPSGERVF

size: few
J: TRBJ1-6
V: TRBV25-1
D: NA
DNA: TGTGCCAGCAGTGGAGAACTCCAACCCCTCCACTTT
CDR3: CASSGELQPLHF

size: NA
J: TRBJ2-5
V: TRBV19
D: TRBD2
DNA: TGTGCCAGTAGTATCCCAGCGGGGGGGCCGGAGACCCAGTACTTC
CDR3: CASSIPAGGPETQYF

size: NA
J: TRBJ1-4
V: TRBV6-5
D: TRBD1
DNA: TGTGCCAGCACCACCGACAGGGAACGCGAAAAACTGTTTTTT
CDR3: CASTTDREREKLFF

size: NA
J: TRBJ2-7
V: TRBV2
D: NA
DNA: TGTGCCAGCAGTGAAAGGGTTCTATCCTACGAGCAGTACTTC
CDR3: CASSERVLSYEQYF

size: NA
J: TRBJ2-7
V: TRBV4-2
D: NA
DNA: TGTGCCAGCAGCCAAGATATTGGACCGCCCTCCTACGAGCAGTACTTC
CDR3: CASSQDIGPPSYEQYF